The T cell receptor beta chain described here comes from a study of blood T cell repertoires in COVID-19. CDR3 size: 12 residues. V lost 3 bases and J 6 bases, leaving 7 bases between the germline ends. Clones were sequenced by immunoSEQ multiplex PCR, and TCRdb holds only the in-frame ones, with some missing. The sample has approximately 500,000 clones, roughly nine tenths seen once. Comment on this clone: This CDR3 is also generated by other DNA sequences in the sample.

The sequencing input was peripheral blood. The TCR sequence derives from a man younger than 35 with COVID-19, enrolled during active disease. The chain employs TRBV12-3 or TRBV12-4 and TRBJ2-3; unclear D gene. DNA of the CDR3: TGTGCCAGCAGTTTTAGTCGGGATACGCAGTATTTT. This translates into CASSFSRDTQYF.